In this sample, the clone carrying this TCR beta chain turned up many times. The antigen remains undetermined. This record belongs to a study of T cell repertoires in cytomegalovirus infection. Regarding the study as a whole: Carriers of CMV plus the relevant HLA were identified by cumulative public TCR beta family frequency.

The CDR3 spans 13 residues. Germline lookup yields CDR1 MNHNS and CDR2 SASEGT. The V end was cut by 10 bases, the J end by 2 bases, with 14 bases between. TCRdb independently ran MiXCR on the reads; one entry per CDR3 protein. The data show almost 90,000 distinct CDR3 sequences, less than 30% seen once. This clonotype was obtained from a human donor in good health (CMV status not recorded). Some clones in this sample may be carry-over from other donors' samples. The sequenced sample was CD8+ T cells from cultured PBMCs, obtained from culture after CMV antigen stimulation. This chain connects TRBV6-1 to TRBJ1-1, with D maybe TRBD1 (6 bases). CDR3 bases: TGTGCCACCTCGACAGGCCTTAACACTGAAGCTTTCTTT. Translation: CATSTGLNTEAFF.